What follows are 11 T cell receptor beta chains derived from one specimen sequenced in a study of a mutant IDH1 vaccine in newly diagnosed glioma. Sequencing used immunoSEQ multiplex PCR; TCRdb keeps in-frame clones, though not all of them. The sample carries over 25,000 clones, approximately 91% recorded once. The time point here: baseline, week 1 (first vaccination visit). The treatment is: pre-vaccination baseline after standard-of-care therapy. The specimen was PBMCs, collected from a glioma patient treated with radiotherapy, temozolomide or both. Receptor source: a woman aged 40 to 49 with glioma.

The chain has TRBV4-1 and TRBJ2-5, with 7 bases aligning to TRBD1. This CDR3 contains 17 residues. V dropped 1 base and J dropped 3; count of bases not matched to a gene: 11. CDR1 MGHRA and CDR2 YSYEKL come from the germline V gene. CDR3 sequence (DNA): TGCGCCAGCAGCCAAGGAGAAGGGGGACAGCGAGAAGAGACCCAGTACTTC. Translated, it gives CASSQGEGGQREETQYF.

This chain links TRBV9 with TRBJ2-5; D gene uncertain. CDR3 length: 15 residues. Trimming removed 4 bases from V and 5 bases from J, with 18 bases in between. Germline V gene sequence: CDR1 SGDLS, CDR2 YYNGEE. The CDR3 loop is CASSPSARGRETQYF. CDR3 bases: TGTGCCAGCAGCCCTTCGGCTCGTGGGCGTGAGACCCAGTACTTC.

CDR3 sequence (DNA): TGTGCCTGGAGTGTAGACAGGGCGTACGAGCAGTACTTC. Translation gives CAWSVDRAYEQYF. The chain is built from TRBV30 and TRBJ2-7; 7 bases match TRBD1. The CDR3 is 13 amino acids. Germline V gene sequence: CDR1 GTSNPN, CDR2 SVGIG (reference sequence). The V segment lost 0 bases and the J segment 4 bases; nucleotides outside the gene matches: 3.

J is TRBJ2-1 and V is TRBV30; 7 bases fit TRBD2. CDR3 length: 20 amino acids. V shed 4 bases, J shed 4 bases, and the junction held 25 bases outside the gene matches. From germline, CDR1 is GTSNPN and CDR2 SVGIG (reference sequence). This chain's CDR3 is CAWKGFSLYSGGRYYNEQFF. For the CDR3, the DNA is TGTGCCTGGAAAGGGTTCAGTCTTTACTCCGGGGGGAGGTATTACAATGAGCAGTTCTTC.

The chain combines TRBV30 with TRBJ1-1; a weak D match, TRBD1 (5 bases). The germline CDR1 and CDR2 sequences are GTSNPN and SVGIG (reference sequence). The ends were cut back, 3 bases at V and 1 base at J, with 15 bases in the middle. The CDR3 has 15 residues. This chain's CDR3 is CAWRRTGTSNTEAFF. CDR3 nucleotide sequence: TGTGCCTGGAGGCGAACTGGGACTTCGAACACTGAAGCTTTCTTT.

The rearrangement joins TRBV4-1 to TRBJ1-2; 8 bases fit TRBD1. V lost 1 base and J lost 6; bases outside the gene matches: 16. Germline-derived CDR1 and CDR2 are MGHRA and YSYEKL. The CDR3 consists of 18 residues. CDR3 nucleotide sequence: TGCGCCAGCAGCCAAGTGTGGCAGGGGGCTACCTTGAGGGATGGCTACACCTTC. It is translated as CASSQVWQGATLRDGYTF.

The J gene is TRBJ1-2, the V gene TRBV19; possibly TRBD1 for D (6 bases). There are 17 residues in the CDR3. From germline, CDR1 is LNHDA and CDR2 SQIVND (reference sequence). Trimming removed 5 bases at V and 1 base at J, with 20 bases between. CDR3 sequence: CASSLGLTWGLNYGYTF. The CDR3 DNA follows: TGTGCCAGTAGTCTCGGCCTTACCTGGGGGCTTAACTATGGCTACACCTTC.

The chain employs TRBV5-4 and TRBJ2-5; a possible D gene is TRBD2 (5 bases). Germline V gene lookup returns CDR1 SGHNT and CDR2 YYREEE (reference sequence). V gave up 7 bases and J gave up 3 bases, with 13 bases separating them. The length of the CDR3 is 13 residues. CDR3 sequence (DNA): TGTGCCAGCGGCATTGCGGGCAAAGAGACCCAGTACTTC. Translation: CASGIAGKETQYF.

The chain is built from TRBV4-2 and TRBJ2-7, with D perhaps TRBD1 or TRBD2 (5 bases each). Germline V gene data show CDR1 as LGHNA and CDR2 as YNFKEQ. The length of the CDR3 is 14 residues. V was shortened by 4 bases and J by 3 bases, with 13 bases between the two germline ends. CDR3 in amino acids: CASSPRDALYEQYF. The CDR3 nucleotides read TGTGCCAGCAGCCCCCGGGACGCCCTCTACGAGCAGTACTTC.

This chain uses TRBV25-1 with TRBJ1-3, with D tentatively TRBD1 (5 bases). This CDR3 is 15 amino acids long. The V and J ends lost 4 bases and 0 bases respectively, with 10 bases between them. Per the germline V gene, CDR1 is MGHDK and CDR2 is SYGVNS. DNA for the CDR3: TGTGCCAGCAGTGGGGGGTCCTACTCTGGAAACACCATATATTTT. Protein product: CASSGGSYSGNTIYF.

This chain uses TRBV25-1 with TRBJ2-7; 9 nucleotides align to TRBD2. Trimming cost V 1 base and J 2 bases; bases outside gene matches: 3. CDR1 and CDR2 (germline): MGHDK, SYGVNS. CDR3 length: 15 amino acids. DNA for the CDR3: TGTGCCAGCAGTGAATCTGGCGGGAGGGCCTACGAGCAGTACTTC. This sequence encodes CASSESGGRAYEQYF.